This T cell receptor beta chain was captured in a study of T-cell reconstitution after alpha-beta-depleted transplantation in children. V gave up 2 bases and J gave up 5 bases; unmatched junction bases: 10. Germline CDR1 reads ENHRY; CDR2 reads SYGVKD. The CDR3 is made up of 16 amino acids. Study findings and constraints: In patients about two months after transplant, alpha-beta T cells reportedly arose from several hundred expanded graft clones. After one year, T-cell counts and TCRbeta diversity mostly came from new T cells. Several patients had high TCRbeta diversity at day 60; it came from surviving recipient T cells and thymic progenitors.

TCRbeta library construction was performed incorporating unique molecular identifiers. A single record per CDR3 protein comes from TCRdb applying MiXCR to the PCR reads. The sample records roughly 240,000 distinct CDR3 sequences, 7.5% to 9.5% being singletons. This clonotype was picked up many times. Its specificity is unknown. Sequenced here: PBMCs, mostly from graft donor cells, sampled 180 days after TCRalphabeta/CD19-depleted stem cell transplant. The origin of this receptor is a male patient between 10 and 17 years old who had a stem cell transplant for acute lymphoblastic leukemia, so the T cells may come from the graft donor. The chain employs TRBV10-3 and TRBJ2-7; 9 positions agree with TRBD1. The CDR3 coding sequence is TGTGCCATCAGTGAGCCCTGGACAGGGGTCTACCACGAGCAGTACTTC. It translates to CAISEPWTGVYHEQYF.